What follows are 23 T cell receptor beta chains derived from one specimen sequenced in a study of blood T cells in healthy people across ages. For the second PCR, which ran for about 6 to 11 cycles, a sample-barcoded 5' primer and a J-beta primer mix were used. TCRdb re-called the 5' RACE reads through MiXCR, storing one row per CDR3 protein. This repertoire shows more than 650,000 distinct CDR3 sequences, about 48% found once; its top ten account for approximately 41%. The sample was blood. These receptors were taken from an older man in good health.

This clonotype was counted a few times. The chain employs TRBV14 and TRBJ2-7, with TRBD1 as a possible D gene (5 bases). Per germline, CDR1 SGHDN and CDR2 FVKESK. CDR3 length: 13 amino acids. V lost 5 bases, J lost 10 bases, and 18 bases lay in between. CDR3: CASSSHAQADQYF. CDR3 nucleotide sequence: TGTGCCAGCAGCTCCCACGCACAGGCGGACCAGTACTTC.

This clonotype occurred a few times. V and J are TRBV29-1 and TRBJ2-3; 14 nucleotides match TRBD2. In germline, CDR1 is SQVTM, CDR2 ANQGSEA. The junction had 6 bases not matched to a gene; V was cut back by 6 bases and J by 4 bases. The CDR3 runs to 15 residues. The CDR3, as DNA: TGCAGCGTGGCCGGGACTAGCGGGAGTGCAGATACGCAGTATTTT. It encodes CSVAGTSGSADTQYF.

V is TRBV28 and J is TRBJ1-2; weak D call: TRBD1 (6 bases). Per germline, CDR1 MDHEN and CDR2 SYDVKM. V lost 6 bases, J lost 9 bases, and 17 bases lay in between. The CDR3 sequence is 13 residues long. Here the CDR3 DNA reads TGTGCCAGCAGCCGCGTCGGACAGCCGCGCTACACCTTC. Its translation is CASSRVGQPRYTF.

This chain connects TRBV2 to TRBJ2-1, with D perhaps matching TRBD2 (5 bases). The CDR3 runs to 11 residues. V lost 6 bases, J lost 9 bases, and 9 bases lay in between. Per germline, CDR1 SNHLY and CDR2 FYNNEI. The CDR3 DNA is TGTGCCAGCAGACTAGTGTCTGAGCAGTTCTTC. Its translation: CASRLVSEQFF.

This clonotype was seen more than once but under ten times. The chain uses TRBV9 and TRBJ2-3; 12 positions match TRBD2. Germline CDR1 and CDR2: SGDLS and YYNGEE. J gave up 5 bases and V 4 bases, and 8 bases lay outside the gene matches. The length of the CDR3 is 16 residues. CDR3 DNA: TGTGCCAGCAGCCCCCTAGCGGGAGGGCTGGGAGATACGCAGTATTTT. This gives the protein CASSPLAGGLGDTQYF.

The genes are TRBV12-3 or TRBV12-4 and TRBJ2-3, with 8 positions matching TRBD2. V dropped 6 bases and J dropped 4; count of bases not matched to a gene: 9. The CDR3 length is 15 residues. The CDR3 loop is CASRQRERDSDTQYF. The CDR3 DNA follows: TGTGCCAGCAGGCAGCGGGAGAGGGATTCAGATACGCAGTATTTT.

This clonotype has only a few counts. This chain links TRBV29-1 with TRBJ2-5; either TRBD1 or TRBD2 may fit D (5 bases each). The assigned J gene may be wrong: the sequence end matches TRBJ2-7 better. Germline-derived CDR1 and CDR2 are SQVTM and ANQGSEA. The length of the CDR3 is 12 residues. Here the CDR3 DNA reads TGCAGCGTTGAGAGTGGGGGTGGCGAGCAGTACTTC. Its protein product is CSVESGGGEQYF.

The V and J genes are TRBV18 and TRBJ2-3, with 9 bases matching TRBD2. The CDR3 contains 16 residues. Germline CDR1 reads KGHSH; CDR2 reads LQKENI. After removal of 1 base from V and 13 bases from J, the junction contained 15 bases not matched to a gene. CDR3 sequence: CASSPRGIAGVRFEYF. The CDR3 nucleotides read TGTGCCAGCTCACCACGCGGGATAGCGGGAGTTCGATTTGAGTATTTT.

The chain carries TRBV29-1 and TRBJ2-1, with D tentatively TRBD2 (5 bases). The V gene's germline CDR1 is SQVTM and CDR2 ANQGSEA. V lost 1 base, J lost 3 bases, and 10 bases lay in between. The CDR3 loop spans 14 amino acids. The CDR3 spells CSVEGRVRYNEQFF. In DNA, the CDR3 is TGCAGCGTTGAAGGGCGGGTTCGCTACAATGAGCAGTTCTTC.

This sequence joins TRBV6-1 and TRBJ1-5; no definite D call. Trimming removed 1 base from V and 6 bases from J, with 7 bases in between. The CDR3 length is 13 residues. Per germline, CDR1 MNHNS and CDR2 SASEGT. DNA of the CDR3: TGTGCCAGCAGTGAAGAGTGGGCTCAGCCCCAGCATTTT. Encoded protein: CASSEEWAQPQHF.

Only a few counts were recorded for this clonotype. DNA of the CDR3: TGCGCCAGCAGCCTTGAAGAGGGGCACAGATACGCGTATTTT. It is translated as CASSLEEGHRYAYF. The genes are TRBV5-1 and TRBJ2-3, with D perhaps TRBD1 or TRBD2 (5 bases each). The CDR3 is 14 amino acids. Germline CDR1 reads SGHRS; CDR2 reads YFSETQ. Trimming stripped 4 bases from V and 14 bases from J, with 23 bases between. Using reference TRBV5-1 and TRBJ2-3 for the parts outside the CDR3, the full variable domain is KAGVTQTPRYLIKTRGQQVTLSCSPISGHRSVSWYQQTPGQGLQFLFEYFSETQRNKGNFPGRFSGRQFSNSRSEMNVSTLELGDSALYLCASSLEEGHRYAYFGPGTRLTVL.

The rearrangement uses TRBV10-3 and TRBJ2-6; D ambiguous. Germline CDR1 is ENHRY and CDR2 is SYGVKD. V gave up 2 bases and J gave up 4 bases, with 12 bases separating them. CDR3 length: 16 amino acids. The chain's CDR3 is CAISELQFSGANVLTF. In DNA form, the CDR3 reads TGTGCCATCAGTGAGCTACAGTTTTCAGGGGCCAACGTCCTGACTTTC.

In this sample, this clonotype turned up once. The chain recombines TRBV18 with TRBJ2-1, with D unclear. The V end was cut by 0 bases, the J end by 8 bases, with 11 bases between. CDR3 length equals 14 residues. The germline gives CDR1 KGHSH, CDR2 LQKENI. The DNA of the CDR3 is TGTGCCAGCTCACCACCGCTCACGCCGGATGAGCAGTTCTTC. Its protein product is CASSPPLTPDEQFF. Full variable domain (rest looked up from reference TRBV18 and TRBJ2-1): NAGVMQNPRHLVRRRGQEARLRCSPMKGHSHVYWYRQLPEEGLKFMVYLQKENIIDESGMPKERFSAEFPKEGPSILRIQQVVRGDSAAYFCASSPPLTPDEQFFGPGTRLTVL.

This CDR3 reads CASRRWTGITNEKLFF. In DNA, the CDR3 is TGTGCCAGCAGGCGTTGGACCGGCATAACTAATGAAAAACTGTTTTTT. The gene calls are TRBV6-5 and TRBJ1-4; no clear D gene. In germline, CDR1 is MNHEY, CDR2 SVGAGI. Between the trimmed V and J ends, which lost 6 bases and 1 base, there was a span of 15 bases. This CDR3 comprises 16 residues.

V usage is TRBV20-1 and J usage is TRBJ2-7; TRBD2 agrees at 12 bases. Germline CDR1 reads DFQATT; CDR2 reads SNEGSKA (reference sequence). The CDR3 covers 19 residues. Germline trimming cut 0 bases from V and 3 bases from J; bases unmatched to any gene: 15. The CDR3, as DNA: TGCAGTGCTAGAGATTTCCTCACTAGCGGGAGGACGGGACGCTACGAGCAGTACTTC. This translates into CSARDFLTSGRTGRYEQYF.

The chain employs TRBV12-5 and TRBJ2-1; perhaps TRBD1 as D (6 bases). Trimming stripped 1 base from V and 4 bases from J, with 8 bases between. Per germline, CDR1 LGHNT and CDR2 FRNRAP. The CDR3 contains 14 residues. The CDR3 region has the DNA TGTGCTAGTGGTTTGGGTACAGGGTACAATGAGCAGTTCTTC. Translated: CASGLGTGYNEQFF.

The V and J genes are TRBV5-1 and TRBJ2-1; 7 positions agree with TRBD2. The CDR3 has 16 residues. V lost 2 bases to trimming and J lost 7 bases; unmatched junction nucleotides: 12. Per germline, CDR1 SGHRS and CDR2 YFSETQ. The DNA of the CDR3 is TGCGCCAGCAGCTTACCTAGGGAGGGAGGTTTGAATGAGCAGTTCTTC. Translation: CASSLPREGGLNEQFF.

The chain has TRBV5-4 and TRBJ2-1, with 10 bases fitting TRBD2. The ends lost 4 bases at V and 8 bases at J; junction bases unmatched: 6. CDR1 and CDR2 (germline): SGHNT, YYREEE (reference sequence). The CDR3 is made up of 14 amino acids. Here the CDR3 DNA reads TGTGCCAGCAGCCGGCGGAGCGGGAGGGATGAGCAGTTCTTC. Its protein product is CASSRRSGRDEQFF.

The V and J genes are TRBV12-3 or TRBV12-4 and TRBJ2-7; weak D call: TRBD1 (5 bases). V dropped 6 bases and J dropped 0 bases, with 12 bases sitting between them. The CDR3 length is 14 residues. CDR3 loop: CASSRTPFSYEQYF. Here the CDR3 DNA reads TGTGCCAGCAGCCGGACACCTTTCTCCTACGAGCAGTACTTC.

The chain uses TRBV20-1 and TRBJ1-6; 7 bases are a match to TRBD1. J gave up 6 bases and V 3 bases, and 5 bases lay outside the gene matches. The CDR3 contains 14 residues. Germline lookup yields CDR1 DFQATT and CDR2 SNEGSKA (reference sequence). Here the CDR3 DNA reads TGCAGTGCTAGTGTCCCAGGGGGTAATTCACCCCTCCACTTT. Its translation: CSASVPGGNSPLHF.

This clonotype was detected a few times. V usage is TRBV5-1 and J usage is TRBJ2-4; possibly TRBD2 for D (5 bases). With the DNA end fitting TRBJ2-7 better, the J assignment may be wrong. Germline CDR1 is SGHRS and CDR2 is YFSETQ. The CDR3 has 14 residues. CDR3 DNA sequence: TGCGCCAGCAGCTTGGTGAGGGAGAGGGACGAGCAGTACTTC. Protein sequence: CASSLVRERDEQYF.

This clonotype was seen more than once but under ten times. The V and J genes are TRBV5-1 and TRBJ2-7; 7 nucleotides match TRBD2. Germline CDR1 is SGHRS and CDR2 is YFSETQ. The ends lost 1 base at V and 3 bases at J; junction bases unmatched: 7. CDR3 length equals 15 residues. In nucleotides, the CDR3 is TGCGCCAGCAGCTTGACAACTAGCGATTACTACGAGCAGTACTTC. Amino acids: CASSLTTSDYYEQYF.

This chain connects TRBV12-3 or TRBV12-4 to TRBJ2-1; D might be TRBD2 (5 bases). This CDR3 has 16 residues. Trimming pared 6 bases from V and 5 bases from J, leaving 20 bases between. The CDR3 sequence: CASSGLLAGLHNEQFF. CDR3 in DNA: TGTGCCAGCAGCGGTCTGTTGGCGGGCCTACACAATGAGCAGTTCTTC.